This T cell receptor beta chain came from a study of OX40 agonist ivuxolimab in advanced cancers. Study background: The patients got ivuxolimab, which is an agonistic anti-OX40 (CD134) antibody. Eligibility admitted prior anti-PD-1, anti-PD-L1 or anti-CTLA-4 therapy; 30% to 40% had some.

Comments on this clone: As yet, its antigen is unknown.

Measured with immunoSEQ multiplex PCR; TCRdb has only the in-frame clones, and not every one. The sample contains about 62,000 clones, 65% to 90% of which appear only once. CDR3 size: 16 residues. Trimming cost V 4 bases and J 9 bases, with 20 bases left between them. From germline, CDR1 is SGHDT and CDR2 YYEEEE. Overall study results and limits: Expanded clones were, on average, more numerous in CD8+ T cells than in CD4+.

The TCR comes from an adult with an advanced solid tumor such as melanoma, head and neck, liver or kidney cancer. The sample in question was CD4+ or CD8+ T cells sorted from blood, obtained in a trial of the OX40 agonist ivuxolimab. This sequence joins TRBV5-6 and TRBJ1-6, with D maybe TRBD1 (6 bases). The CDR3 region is CASSPSWGGFGSPLHF. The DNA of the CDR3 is TGTGCCAGCAGCCCCTCGTGGGGGGGCTTCGGTTCACCCCTCCACTTT. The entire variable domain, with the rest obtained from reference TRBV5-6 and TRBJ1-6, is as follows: DAGVTQSPTHLIKTRGQQVTLRCSPKSGHDTVSWYQQALGQGPQFIFQYYEEEERQRGNFPDRFSGHQFPNYSSELNVNALLLGDSALYLCASSPSWGGFGSPLHFGNGTRLTVT.